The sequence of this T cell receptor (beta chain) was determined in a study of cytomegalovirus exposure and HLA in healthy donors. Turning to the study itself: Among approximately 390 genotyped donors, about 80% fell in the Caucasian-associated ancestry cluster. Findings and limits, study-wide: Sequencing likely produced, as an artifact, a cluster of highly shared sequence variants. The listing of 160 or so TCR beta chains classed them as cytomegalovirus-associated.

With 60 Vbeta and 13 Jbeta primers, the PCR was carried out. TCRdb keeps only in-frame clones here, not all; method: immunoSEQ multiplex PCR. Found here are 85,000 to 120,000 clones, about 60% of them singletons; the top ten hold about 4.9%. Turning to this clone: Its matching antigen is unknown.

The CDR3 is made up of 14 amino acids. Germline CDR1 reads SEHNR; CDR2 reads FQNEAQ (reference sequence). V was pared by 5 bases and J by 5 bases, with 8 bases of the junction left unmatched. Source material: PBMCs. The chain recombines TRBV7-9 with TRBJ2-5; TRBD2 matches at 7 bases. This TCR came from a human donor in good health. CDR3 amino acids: CASSTSGRAETQYF. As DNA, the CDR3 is TGTGCCAGCAGCACATCAGGGAGGGCGGAGACCCAGTACTTC.